The 9 T cell receptor beta chains below all came from one sample that was sequenced in a study of T cells in Graves' hyperthyroidism and ophthalmopathy. Researchers took RNA transcripts and amplified the TCR beta CDR3 regions from them. TCR CDR3 underwent first-round RT-PCR with the HTBI primer set. TCRdb reanalysed the multiplex PCR reads using MiXCR and keeps one entry per CDR3 protein. The sample shows roughly 650,000 distinct CDR3 sequences, approximately 15% of them seen only once. The material sequenced was blood. The receptors stem from a woman aged 40 to 50 with Graves' ophthalmopathy.

The chain recombines TRBV5-1 with TRBJ2-7, with TRBD1 identical over 7 bases. Germline lookup yields CDR1 SGHRS and CDR2 YFSETQ. V trimming: 1 base; J trimming: 6 bases; junction bases outside the gene matches: 7. The CDR3 loop spans 14 amino acids. CDR3 bases: TGCGCCAGCAGCTTGAGGGGGCTAGAAGGCGAGCAGTACTTC. Translating gives CASSLRGLEGEQYF.

This clonotype was counted at least ten times. J is TRBJ1-1 and V is TRBV20-1, with D maybe TRBD1 (5 bases). The CDR3 sequence is 14 residues long. Per the germline V gene, CDR1 is DFQATT and CDR2 is SNEGSKA (reference sequence). Trimming took 2 bases from V and 1 from J, leaving 11 bases between them. The CDR3, as DNA: TGCAGTGCTAGATTGCCAGGGACGAACACTGAAGCTTTCTTT. Encoded protein: CSARLPGTNTEAFF.

V is TRBV7-9 and J is TRBJ2-7; 7 bases are shared with TRBD1. The length of the CDR3 is 15 residues. The junction had 7 bases not matched to a gene; V was cut back by 1 base and J by 4 bases. Germline V gene sequence: CDR1 SEHNR, CDR2 FQNEAQ (reference sequence). CDR3 protein: CASSLDAAGGYEQYF. As DNA, the CDR3 is TGTGCCAGCAGCTTAGACGCGGCAGGGGGATACGAGCAGTACTTC.

In this sample, this clonotype turned up many times. The V and J genes are TRBV12-3 or TRBV12-4 and TRBJ1-2, with 10 positions matching TRBD1. J was trimmed by 9 bases and V by 4 bases; bases with no gene match: 11. This CDR3 is built from 15 residues. CDR3 sequence: CASSSIPGQGNSYTF. In nucleotides, the CDR3 is TGTGCCAGCAGTTCTATACCGGGACAGGGGAATAGCTACACCTTC.

The V and J genes are TRBV28 and TRBJ1-5; maybe TRBD1 (5 bases). CDR1 is MDHEN, CDR2 SYDVKM, per germline. The CDR3 loop spans 13 amino acids. V was trimmed by 6 bases and J by 9 bases, leaving 15 bases between them. The chain's CDR3 is CASRGVGRGPQHF. The CDR3 DNA follows: TGTGCCAGCAGGGGGGTGGGCCGGGGGCCCCAGCATTTT.

On this clonotype itself: A much more abundant neighbour one base away suggests this may be a read error. The chain carries TRBV2 and TRBJ2-1; D possibly corresponds to TRBD1 (6 bases). Germline V gene sequence: CDR1 SNHLY, CDR2 FYNNEI. Trimming pared 7 bases from V and 13 bases from J, leaving 17 bases between. The CDR3 has 12 amino acids. CDR3 coding DNA: TGTGCCAGCAAGATGGCAGGGGAGACCCAGTTCTTC. Translated, it gives CASKMAGETQFF.

The J gene is TRBJ2-5, the V gene TRBV4-1; 11 bases map to TRBD1. Germline loops: CDR1 MGHRA, CDR2 YSYEKL. This CDR3 comprises 16 residues. Trimming cost V 1 base and J 7 bases; bases outside gene matches: 8. The DNA of the CDR3 is TGCGCCAGCAGCCAAGCTGGACAGGGGGCGGGTGGGACCCAGTACTTC. Translated, it gives CASSQAGQGAGGTQYF.

The V gene is TRBV6-6, the J gene TRBJ2-1, with no clear D. V was trimmed by 0 bases and J by 2 bases, leaving 11 bases between them. From germline, CDR1 is MNHNY and CDR2 SVGAGI (reference sequence). The CDR3 has 16 residues. The CDR3 loop reads CASSYSQQGTYNEQFF. The CDR3, as DNA: TGTGCCAGCAGTTACTCGCAACAAGGCACCTACAATGAGCAGTTCTTC.

This clonotype was detected many times. The chain carries TRBV3-1 and TRBJ1-5; D is possibly TRBD1 (5 bases). The CDR3 sequence is 14 residues long. The germline V gene encodes CDR1 LGHDT and CDR2 YNNKEL (reference sequence). Trimming took off 0 bases at V and 7 bases at J, with 10 bases between the two ends. CDR3 bases: TGTGCCAGCAGCCAAGATTGGGGGGGACAGCCCCAGCATTTT. This codes for CASSQDWGGQPQHF.